Following are 17 T cell receptor beta chains from one sample sequenced in a study of response to subunit inactivated influenza vaccine. Each CDR3 protein gets one entry after TCRdb re-called the RT-PCR reads with MiXCR. The data show approximately 730,000 distinct CDR3 sequences, approximately 15% seen once. The material was PBMCs from blood, obtained approximately 15 days before vaccination. The source of these receptors is a man between 50 and 59 years old who received an inactivated influenza vaccine.

A few counts support this clonotype. The gene calls are TRBV2 and TRBJ2-1; D is perhaps TRBD1 (5 bases). The CDR3 runs 10 residues. Germline CDR1 reads SNHLY; CDR2 reads FYNNEI. V was pared by 8 bases and J by 8 bases, with 7 bases between. The CDR3 DNA reads as TGTGCCAGCGGGGCCGATGAGCAGTTCTTC. Translated: CASGADEQFF.

The rearrangement uses TRBV5-1 and TRBJ1-2; D gene uncertain. Germline V gene sequence: CDR1 SGHRS, CDR2 YFSETQ. The CDR3 has 14 amino acids. V was cut by 2 bases and J by 4 bases, with 12 bases left in between. The CDR3: CASSLSGLSYGYTF. CDR3 DNA sequence: TGCGCCAGCAGCTTATCCGGACTGAGCTATGGCTACACCTTC.

This clonotype was picked up many times. The genes are TRBV20-1 and TRBJ2-5; 11 nucleotides line up with TRBD2. This CDR3 is 15 amino acids long. The V gene's germline CDR1 is DFQATT and CDR2 SNEGSKA (reference sequence). V shed 6 bases, J shed 2 bases, and the junction held 8 bases outside the gene matches. This chain's CDR3 is CSASPGLAVQETQYF. DNA for the CDR3: TGCAGTGCGTCCCCGGGACTAGCGGTTCAAGAGACCCAGTACTTC.

This clonotype was detected many times. The chain has TRBV5-1 and TRBJ2-7; D uncertain. The germline CDR1 and CDR2 sequences are SGHRS and YFSETQ. The CDR3 is 13 amino acids. V was pared by 0 bases and J by 3 bases, with 7 bases between. Here the CDR3 DNA reads TGCGCCAGCAGCTTGGCCAACGTCTACGAGCAGTACTTC. Its translation: CASSLANVYEQYF.

The rearrangement links TRBV20-1 to TRBJ2-5, with 8 bases identical to TRBD1. Germline V gene data show CDR1 as DFQATT and CDR2 as SNEGSKA (reference sequence). CDR3 length equals 13 residues. The CDR3 is CSENRQGLETQYF. The CDR3 DNA sequence: TGCAGCGAAAACAGACAGGGGTTGGAGACCCAGTACTTC.

The chain links TRBV12-3 or TRBV12-4 to TRBJ2-1, with 8 bases lining up with TRBD2. Trimming at V came to 5 bases and at J to 6 bases, leaving 15 bases not matched to a gene. This CDR3 is 17 amino acids long. The CDR3 spells CASSLPTSGTRGNEQFF. DNA of the CDR3: TGTGCCAGCAGTCTACCAACGTCCGGGACTAGAGGCAATGAGCAGTTCTTC.

The genes are TRBV5-1 and TRBJ2-5; TRBD2 might be the D (6 bases). V shed 0 bases and J shed 3 bases, with 9 bases lying between them. The CDR3 is 14 residues long. Looked up from germline, CDR1 is SGHRS and CDR2 is YFSETQ. CDR3 residues: CASSLGTNKETQYF. In DNA, the CDR3 is TGCGCCAGCAGCTTGGGGACTAATAAAGAGACCCAGTACTTC.

This clonotype was counted between two and nine times. This chain connects TRBV19 to TRBJ2-2; D possibly corresponds to TRBD1 (6 bases). The germline V gene has CDR1 LNHDA and CDR2 SQIVND (reference sequence). This CDR3 region has 16 residues. The germline V and J ends were trimmed by 8 bases and 1 base, with 17 bases remaining between them. CDR3 DNA: TGTGCCAGTCATAATTCCGGGACAATGAACACCGGGGAGCTGTTTTTT. Translated: CASHNSGTMNTGELFF. Full variable domain (remainder filled in from reference TRBV19 and TRBJ2-2): DGGITQSPKYLFRKEGQNVTLSCEQNLNHDAMYWYRQDPGQGLRLIYYSQIVNDFQKGDIAEGYSVSREKKESFPLTVTSAQKNPTAFYLCASHNSGTMNTGELFFGEGSRLTVL.

The sample holds many counts of this clonotype. The J gene is TRBJ2-2, the V gene TRBV12-3 or TRBV12-4; either TRBD1 or TRBD2 may fit D (6 bases each). The CDR3 runs 17 residues. Trimming shortened V by 1 base and J by 1 base, and 13 bases separated the two germline ends. In DNA form, the CDR3 reads TGTGCCAGCAGTTTAGGACGGGGGCCTGGGAACACCGGGGAGCTGTTTTTT. This encodes CASSLGRGPGNTGELFF.

This clonotype was seen only a few times. The chain links TRBV29-1 to TRBJ1-2; D is unclear. Trimming pared 5 bases from V and 6 bases from J, leaving 10 bases between. CDR1 and CDR2 (germline): SQVTM, ANQGSEA. The CDR3 loop spans 11 amino acids. CDR3 sequence reads: CSVSRGDGYTF. The CDR3 bases are TGCAGCGTTAGCCGGGGTGATGGCTACACCTTC. Drawing the rest from reference TRBV29-1 and TRBJ1-2, the complete variable domain is SAVISQKPSRDICQRGTSLTIQCQVDSQVTMMFWYRQQPGQSLTLIATANQGSEATYESGFVIDKFPISRPNLTFSTLTVSNMSPEDSSIYLCSVSRGDGYTFGSGTRLTVV.

The table lists this clonotype with a few counts. The J gene is TRBJ2-7, the V gene TRBV29-1, with D possibly matching TRBD2 (7 bases). There are 14 residues in the CDR3. Trimming left V 6 bases short and J 4 bases short, with 19 bases between. Germline CDR1 SQVTM, CDR2 ANQGSEA. The CDR3 sequence is CSVGGRDPLYEQYF. CDR3 in DNA: TGCAGCGTGGGGGGGCGGGACCCCTTGTACGAGCAGTACTTC.

This clonotype has just a few counts. The chain has TRBV12-3 or TRBV12-4 and TRBJ1-2, with a possible D match to TRBD1 (5 bases). Trimming cost V 6 bases and J 4 bases, with 12 bases left between them. This CDR3 is built from 13 residues. CDR3 DNA: TGTGCCAGCAGCCACTCGGGGGGCTATGGCTACACCTTC. Amino acid sequence: CASSHSGGYGYTF.

The chain employs TRBV9 and TRBJ2-7, with TRBD1 as a possible D gene (6 bases). The germline V gene encodes CDR1 SGDLS and CDR2 YYNGEE. Trimming removed 3 bases from V and 6 bases from J, with 16 bases in between. CDR3 size: 14 residues. As DNA, the CDR3 is TGTGCCAGCAGCGCAAATTGGGGGCTCGGCGAGCAGTACTTC. This encodes CASSANWGLGEQYF.

This clonotype was found a few times. The V call is TRBV27, the J call TRBJ1-2; D may be TRBD1 (6 bases). This CDR3 comprises 13 residues. Germline CDR1 is MNHEY and CDR2 is SMNVEV (reference sequence). V dropped 6 bases and J dropped 8 bases, with 16 bases sitting between them. In DNA, the CDR3 is TGTGCCAGCAGGAGTCCCGGGACATGGGGCTACACCTTC. Protein: CASRSPGTWGYTF.

On this clonotype itself: Compared with germline, one end of the junction differs, possibly owing to a read error. The CDR3 DNA sequence: TGTGCCAGCAGCCAAGATATCCGTTCAGCTGAGCAGTTATTC. It yields the protein CASSQDIRSAEQLF. The chain has TRBV4-2 and TRBJ2-1, with unresolved D. The length of the CDR3 is 14 residues. CDR1 and CDR2 from the germline V gene are LGHNA and YNFKEQ.

V usage is TRBV7-2 and J usage is TRBJ2-3, with 13 bases that match TRBD2. Trimming at V came to 2 bases and at J to 12 bases, leaving 11 bases not matched to a gene. This CDR3 contains 16 residues. CDR1 and CDR2 from the germline V gene are SGHTA and FQGNSA. The CDR3 loop reads CASSLTSGGAFDTQYF. The DNA of the CDR3 is TGTGCCAGCAGCTTAACTAGCGGGGGGGCCTTCGACACACAGTATTTT.

There are many counts of this clonotype. The chain uses TRBV7-6 and TRBJ2-7; no definite D call. Trimming left V 2 bases short and J 0 bases short, with 8 bases between. Per the germline V gene, CDR1 is SGHVS and CDR2 is FNYEAQ. The CDR3 has 14 residues. The chain's CDR3 is CASSLSEDSYEQYF. The CDR3 DNA reads TGTGCCAGCAGCTTATCGGAAGACTCCTACGAGCAGTACTTC.